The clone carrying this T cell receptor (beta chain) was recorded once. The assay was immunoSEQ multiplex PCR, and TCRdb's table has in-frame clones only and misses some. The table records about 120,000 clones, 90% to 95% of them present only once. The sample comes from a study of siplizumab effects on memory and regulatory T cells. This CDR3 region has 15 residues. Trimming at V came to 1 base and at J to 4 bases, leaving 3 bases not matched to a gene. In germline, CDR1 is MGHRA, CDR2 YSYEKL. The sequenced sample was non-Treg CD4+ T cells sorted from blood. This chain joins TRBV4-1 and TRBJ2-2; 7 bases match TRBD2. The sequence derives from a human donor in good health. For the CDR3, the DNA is TGCGCCAGCAGCCAAGGGACTAGTGGCACCGGGGAGCTGTTTTTT. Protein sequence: CASSQGTSGTGELFF.